This T cell receptor (beta chain) was captured in a study of blood T cell repertoires in COVID-19. The table came from immunoSEQ multiplex PCR; TCRdb's copy has only in-frame clones and leaves some out. The sample shows over 200,000 clones, roughly 79% of them seen only once. The CDR3 is made up of 11 amino acids. V usage is TRBV21-1 and J usage is TRBJ1-4. TRBV21-1 is termed a pseudogene. This receptor was taken from a woman in her forties or fifties with acute COVID-19. Material: PBMCs or T cells enriched from blood (not recorded which). This CDR3 is CASSEPKKLFF. The CDR3 DNA follows: TGTGCCAGCAGCGAGCCTAAAAAACTGTTTTTT.